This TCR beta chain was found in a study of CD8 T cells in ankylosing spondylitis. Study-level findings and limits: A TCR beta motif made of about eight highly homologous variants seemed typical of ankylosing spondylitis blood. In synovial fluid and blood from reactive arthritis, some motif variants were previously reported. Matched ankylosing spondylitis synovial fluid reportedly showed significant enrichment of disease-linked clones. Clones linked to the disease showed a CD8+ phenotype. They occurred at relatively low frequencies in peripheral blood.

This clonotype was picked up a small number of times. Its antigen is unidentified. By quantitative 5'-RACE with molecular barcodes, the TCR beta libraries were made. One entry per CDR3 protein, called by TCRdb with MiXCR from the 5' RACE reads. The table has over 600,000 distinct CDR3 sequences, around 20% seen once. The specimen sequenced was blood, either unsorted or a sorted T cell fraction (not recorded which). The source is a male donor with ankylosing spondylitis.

The CDR3 loop is CSVEVGSRGGVSYNEQFF. CDR3 coding DNA: TGCAGCGTTGAAGTGGGATCAAGGGGAGGCGTCTCCTACAATGAGCAGTTCTTC. The chain uses TRBV29-1 and TRBJ2-1; tentatively, D is TRBD2 (6 bases). CDR1 is SQVTM and CDR2 is ANQGSEA in the germline V gene. V was shortened by 1 base and J by 0 bases, with 19 bases between the two germline ends. The CDR3 totals 18 residues.